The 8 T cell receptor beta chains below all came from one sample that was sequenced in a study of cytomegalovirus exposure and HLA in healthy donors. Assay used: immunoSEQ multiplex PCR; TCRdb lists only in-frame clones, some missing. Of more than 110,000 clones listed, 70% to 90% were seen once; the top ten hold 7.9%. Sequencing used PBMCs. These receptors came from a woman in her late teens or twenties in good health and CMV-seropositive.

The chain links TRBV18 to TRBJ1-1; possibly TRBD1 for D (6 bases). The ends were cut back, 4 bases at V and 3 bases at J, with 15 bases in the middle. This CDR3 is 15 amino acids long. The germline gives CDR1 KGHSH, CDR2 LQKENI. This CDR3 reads CASSLGDIFYTEAFF. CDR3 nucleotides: TGTGCCAGCTCACTAGGGGACATATTCTACACTGAAGCTTTCTTT.

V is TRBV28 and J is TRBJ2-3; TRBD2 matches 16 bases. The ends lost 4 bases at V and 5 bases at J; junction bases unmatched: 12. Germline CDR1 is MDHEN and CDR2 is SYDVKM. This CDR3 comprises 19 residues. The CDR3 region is CASSSPGLAGGPLGDTQYF. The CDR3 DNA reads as TGTGCCAGCAGTTCCCCGGGACTAGCGGGAGGGCCATTAGGAGATACGCAGTATTTT.

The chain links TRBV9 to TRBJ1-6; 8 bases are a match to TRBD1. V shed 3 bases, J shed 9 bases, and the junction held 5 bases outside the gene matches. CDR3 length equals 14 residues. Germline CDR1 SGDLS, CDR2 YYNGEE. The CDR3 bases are TGTGCCAGCAGCGGAGGACAGGGAGGTTCACCCCTCCACTTT. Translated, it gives CASSGGQGGSPLHF.

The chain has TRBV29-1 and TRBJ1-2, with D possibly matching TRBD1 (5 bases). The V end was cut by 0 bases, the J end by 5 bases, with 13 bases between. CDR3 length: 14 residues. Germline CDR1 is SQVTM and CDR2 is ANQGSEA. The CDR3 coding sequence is TGCAGCGTTGAAGAGGCAGGGAGGCTATATGGCTACACCTTC. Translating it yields CSVEEAGRLYGYTF.

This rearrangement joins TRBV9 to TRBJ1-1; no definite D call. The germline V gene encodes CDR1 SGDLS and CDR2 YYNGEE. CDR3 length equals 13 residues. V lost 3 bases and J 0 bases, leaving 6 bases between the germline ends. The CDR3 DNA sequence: TGTGCCAGCAGCGAACACCTGAACACTGAAGCTTTCTTT. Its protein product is CASSEHLNTEAFF.

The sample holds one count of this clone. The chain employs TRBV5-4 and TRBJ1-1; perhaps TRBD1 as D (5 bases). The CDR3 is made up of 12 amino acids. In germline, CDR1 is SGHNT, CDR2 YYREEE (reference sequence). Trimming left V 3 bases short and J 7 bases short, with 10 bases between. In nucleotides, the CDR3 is TGTGCCAGCAGCTCCGGAGGGGTTGAAGCTTTCTTT. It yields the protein CASSSGGVEAFF.

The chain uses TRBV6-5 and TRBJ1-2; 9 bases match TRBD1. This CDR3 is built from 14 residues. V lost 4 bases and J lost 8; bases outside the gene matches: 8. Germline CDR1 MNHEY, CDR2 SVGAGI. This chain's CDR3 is CASSSGTGTGGYTF. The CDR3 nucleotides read TGTGCCAGCAGTTCCGGGACAGGGACAGGAGGCTACACCTTC.

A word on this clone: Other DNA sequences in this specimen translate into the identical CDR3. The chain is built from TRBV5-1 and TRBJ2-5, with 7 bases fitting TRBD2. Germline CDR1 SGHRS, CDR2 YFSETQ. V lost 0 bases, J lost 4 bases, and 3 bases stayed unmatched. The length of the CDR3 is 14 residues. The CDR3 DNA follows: TGCGCCAGCAGCTTGGGACTAGCTGGAGAGACCCAGTACTTC. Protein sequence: CASSLGLAGETQYF.